Listed below are T cell receptor beta chains from one sample, sequenced in a study of OX40 agonist ivuxolimab in advanced cancers. Profiled with immunoSEQ multiplex PCR; TCRdb holds only in-frame clones, not every one. The sample lists around 60,000 clones, around 91% seen once, with 18% in the top ten. The specimen was CD4+ or CD8+ T cells sorted from blood, collected in a trial of the OX40 agonist ivuxolimab. These TCRs come from an adult with an advanced solid tumor such as melanoma, head and neck, liver or kidney cancer. CDR3s include the opening cysteine and the closing phenylalanine or tryptophan. The D gene is left open where the match is weak. Where a row states a size, it is once, few, many or the class of an expanded clone; other rows omit it.

d_call,j_call,v_call,clone_size,cdr3_nt,cdr3_aa
TRBD1,TRBJ1-2,TRBV5-4,NA,TGTGCCAGCAGCTTGGACAGGGGGAATGGCTACACCTTC,CASSLDRGNGYTF
NA,TRBJ1-1,TRBV4-3,NA,TGCGCCAGCAGCCAAGATCGGTCCATCGGGAACACTGAAGCTTTCTTT,CASSQDRSIGNTEAFF
TRBD2,TRBJ2-1,TRBV6-6,NA,TGTGCCAGCAGTTACCTGACTAGCGGGAGGCCCGATGAGCAGTTCTTC,CASSYLTSGRPDEQFF
NA,TRBJ2-2,TRBV28,medium-sized,TGTGCCAGCAGCCCGACTGTGTTGACACCCGCCCCCGGGGAGCTGTTTTTT,CASSPTVLTPAPGELFF
NA,TRBJ2-1,TRBV27,NA,TGTGCCAGCAGTCTACTAGCTCGGGGCTACAATGAGCAGTTCTTC,CASSLLARGYNEQFF
NA,TRBJ1-5,TRBV27,NA,TGTGCCAGCAGTTTGGCCGGGAATCAGCCCCAGCATTTT,CASSLAGNQPQHF
NA,TRBJ2-1,TRBV11-2,once,TGTGCCAGCAGCTTCCCTTCCGAATGGGGGTCCTACAATGAGCAGTTCTTC,CASSFPSEWGSYNEQFF
NA,TRBJ2-7,TRBV7-6,NA,TGTGCCAGCAGCTTCGACCCGGGCTCCTACGAGCAGTACTTC,CASSFDPGSYEQYF
NA,TRBJ1-5,TRBV27,NA,TGTGCCAGCAGTCAGACAGCTAATCAGCCCCAGCATTTT,CASSQTANQPQHF
NA,TRBJ1-1,TRBV10-2,NA,TGCGCCAGCAGTGAGTCGGAGTTTTACACTGAAGCTTTCTTT,CASSESEFYTEAFF
NA,TRBJ1-1,TRBV18,NA,TGTGCCAGCTCACCCCCTGGGGCACCGACTGAAGCTTTCTTT,CASSPPGAPTEAFF
TRBD1,TRBJ1-2,TRBV7-3,few,TGTGCCAGCAGCCTACAGGGGGCCTCTGGCTACACCTTC,CASSLQGASGYTF
TRBD2,TRBJ2-7,TRBV4-3,NA,TGCGCCAGCAGCCAACAAGGGACTAGCGGCTACGAGCAGTACTTC,CASSQQGTSGYEQYF
TRBD1,TRBJ2-7,TRBV15,NA,TGTGCCACCAGCAATCAAAGGACAGGGGCGACCTACGAGCAGTACTTC,CATSNQRTGATYEQYF
TRBD2,TRBJ2-1,TRBV5-6,NA,TGTGCCAGCAGCTACCGGGGACTAGCGGGAGCTTACAATGAGCAGTTCTTC,CASSYRGLAGAYNEQFF
TRBD1,TRBJ2-2,TRBV4-3,once,TGCGCCAGCAGCCTTTTGGGGGACAGGGGGCGTAGCGGGGAGCTGTTTTTT,CASSLLGDRGRSGELFF
NA,TRBJ2-2,TRBV6-6,NA,TGTGCCAGCAGTTACCTCTTAATAGGCGGGGAGCTGTTTTTT,CASSYLLIGGELFF
TRBD2,TRBJ2-2,TRBV29-1,NA,TGCAGCGTTGTTGGCCTAGCGGGAGTGTCCGGGGAGCTGTTTTTT,CSVVGLAGVSGELFF
NA,TRBJ1-2,TRBV20-1,NA,TGCAGTGCTCTGGTCGATGGCTACACCTTC,CSALVDGYTF
NA,TRBJ2-5,TRBV4-2,once,TGTGCCAGCAGCCAAGATGGGACTTGGGAGACCCAGTACTTC,CASSQDGTWETQYF
NA,TRBJ2-3,TRBV7-9,NA,TGTGCCAGCAGTCCACAGGGACCGGGACGGGGCACAGATACGCAGTATTTT,CASSPQGPGRGTDTQYF
NA,TRBJ2-2,TRBV7-8,few,TGTGCCAGCAGCTCGTTTATGGCCGGGGAGCTGTTTTTT,CASSSFMAGELFF
NA,TRBJ1-1,TRBV11-2,NA,TGTGCCAGCAGCTTAGATGCTCAAGCAGGGTTGCCTTTCTTT,CASSLDAQAGLPFF
NA,TRBJ1-2,TRBV29-1,NA,TGCAGCGTTGATGGGGGCGCCTATGGCTACACCTTC,CSVDGGAYGYTF
NA,TRBJ2-3,TRBV5-1,once,TGCGCCAGCAGCTTGGGAGAAATCACAGATACGCAGTATTTT,CASSLGEITDTQYF
NA,TRBJ1-1,TRBV28,NA,TGTGCCAGCAGCCCCACCGTGGAGCACGCGGATACTGAAGCTTTCTTT,CASSPTVEHADTEAFF
TRBD2,TRBJ2-1,TRBV19,NA,TGTGCCAGTAGGCTTCGCGGGGGGGACAATGAGCAGTTCTTC,CASRLRGGDNEQFF
TRBD1,TRBJ1-1,TRBV4-3,NA,TGCGCCAGCAGCCCCTCAATCCAGGGGGCAGCGGTGAACACTGAAGCTTTCTTT,CASSPSIQGAAVNTEAFF
NA,TRBJ2-2,TRBV4-3,NA,TGCGCCAGCAGCCAAGAAAGGGAAGTCACCGGGGAGCTGTTTTTT,CASSQEREVTGELFF
NA,TRBJ2-3,TRBV6-5,NA,TGTGCCAGCAGTTACTCGAATGGGAATACGCAGTATTTT,CASSYSNGNTQYF
TRBD2,TRBJ2-3,TRBV10-3,NA,TGTGCCATCAGTGATATAGCGGGCGGCACAGATACGCAGTATTTT,CAISDIAGGTDTQYF
NA,TRBJ1-5,TRBV2,NA,TGTGCCAGCAGTGAAGACAGGGACAATGGTGGGAGCAATCAGCCCCAGCATTTT,CASSEDRDNGGSNQPQHF
NA,TRBJ1-1,TRBV19,NA,TGTGCCAGTGTGATAGGGACCAACACTGAAGCTTTCTTT,CASVIGTNTEAFF
NA,TRBJ2-1,TRBV7-3,NA,TGTGCCAGCAGCTGGACAAAGTACAATGAGCAGTTCTTC,CASSWTKYNEQFF
NA,TRBJ1-2,TRBV27,NA,TGTGCCAGCAGTTTATCATTTTTACAGGCGGCTGGGGCCTATGGCTACACCTTC,CASSLSFLQAAGAYGYTF
TRBD1,TRBJ1-3,TRBV4-3,NA,TGCGCCAGCAGCTCCTGGACAGGTTCTTTAGACTCTGGAAACACCATATATTTT,CASSSWTGSLDSGNTIYF
TRBD1,TRBJ2-2,TRBV6-5,NA,TGTGCCAGCAGTTTTCACAGGGGATCCGGGGAGCTGTTTTTT,CASSFHRGSGELFF
TRBD1,TRBJ2-5,TRBV7-8,NA,TGTGCCAGCAGCTCAGACAGGGTGGGAGAGACCCAGTACTTC,CASSSDRVGETQYF
NA,TRBJ2-7,TRBV4-3,NA,TGCGCCAGCAGCCAAGAGGAGCGGACGCTAGATGAGCAGTACTTC,CASSQEERTLDEQYF
NA,TRBJ2-3,TRBV9,NA,TGTGCCAGCAGCGTAACTAACGGGGTCACAGATACGCAGTATTTT,CASSVTNGVTDTQYF
TRBD1,TRBJ1-1,TRBV7-9,NA,TGTGCCAGCAGCTTAGGGGGGACAGGGGATGAAGCTTTCTTT,CASSLGGTGDEAFF
NA,TRBJ2-1,TRBV19,NA,TGTGCCAGTAGTCGCCGAACCCCCTACAATGAGCAGTTCTTC,CASSRRTPYNEQFF
TRBD2,TRBJ2-7,TRBV7-3,NA,TGTGCCAGCAGCTCCGAGAGCCAAATAGCGGGCGAGAGCTCCTACGAGCAGTACTTC,CASSSESQIAGESSYEQYF
NA,TRBJ2-1,TRBV7-7,NA,TGTGCTAGCAGCTTAGGGGTCGCAGGGGAGCAGTTCTTC,CASSLGVAGEQFF
NA,TRBJ1-5,TRBV15,NA,TGTGCCACCAGTATATCCCGGGGATTCAATCAGCCCCAGCATTTT,CATSISRGFNQPQHF
NA,TRBJ2-1,TRBV30,NA,TGTGCCTGGAACGGTGTTGGCTCCTACAATGAGCAGTTCTTC,CAWNGVGSYNEQFF
NA,TRBJ2-1,TRBV5-5,NA,TGTGCCAGCAGCGTACCCGACAATGAGCAGTTCTTC,CASSVPDNEQFF
NA,TRBJ1-1,TRBV7-9,NA,TGTGCCGGCGAGGAGAACCGGAACACTGAAGCTTTCTTT,CAGEENRNTEAFF
TRBD2,TRBJ2-1,TRBV29-1,NA,TGCAGCGTGCCTAGCGGGTTTTACAATGAGCAGTTCTTC,CSVPSGFYNEQFF
TRBD2,TRBJ2-2,TRBV4-2,NA,TGTGCCAGCAGCCAAGAAACTAGCGTCACCGGGGAGCTGTTTTTT,CASSQETSVTGELFF
NA,TRBJ2-7,TRBV27,NA,TGTGCCAGCAGAAGGACAGAGGCCTACGAGCAGTACTTC,CASRRTEAYEQYF
NA,TRBJ2-7,TRBV6-5,NA,TGTGCCAGCAGTCAATCATGGAAACAGGCCTACGAGCAGTACTTC,CASSQSWKQAYEQYF
TRBD1,TRBJ1-1,TRBV4-3,NA,TGCGCCAGCAGCCAAGTCGGTCGGACAGGGGGAGGCACTGAAGCTTTCTTT,CASSQVGRTGGGTEAFF
NA,TRBJ2-1,TRBV27,NA,TGTGCCAGCAGTCCCGAGTTCTCACATTTTTACAATGAGCAGTTCTTC,CASSPEFSHFYNEQFF
NA,TRBJ1-4,TRBV27,NA,TGTGCCAGCAGTCCTGCGTGGGGCCTAGAAGAAAAACTGTTTTTT,CASSPAWGLEEKLFF
NA,TRBJ2-7,TRBV21-1,NA,TGTGCCAGCTTTTTTCGGAGGGCGTGGTGCGAGCAGTACTTC,CASFFRRAWCEQYF
TRBD1,TRBJ2-2,TRBV10-1,NA,TGCGCCAGCAGTGAGGCCGGGACAGGGAGGTCTCCCTTCGGGGAGCTGTTTTTT,CASSEAGTGRSPFGELFF
NA,TRBJ2-5,TRBV4-1,NA,TGCGCCAGCAGCCAACTCTCCCCCCAAGAGACCCAGTACTTC,CASSQLSPQETQYF
NA,TRBJ2-1,TRBV20-1,NA,TGCAGTGCTAGTGAAGGAGGTGAGCAGTTCTTC,CSASEGGEQFF